These 9 T cell receptor beta chains were sequenced from one sample in a study of response to subunit inactivated influenza vaccine. Using its own MiXCR run on the RT-PCR reads, TCRdb lists one record per CDR3 protein. The profile shows 650,000 to 850,000 distinct CDR3 sequences, around 13% of them singletons. The sample consisted of PBMCs from blood, taken 14 to 15 days before vaccination. Every receptor here comes from a middle-aged man who received an inactivated influenza vaccine.

This clonotype was seen a few times. V gene TRBV5-6 combines with J gene TRBJ1-2, with D unclear. Germline V gene sequence: CDR1 SGHDT, CDR2 YYEEEE. This CDR3 comprises 13 residues. Trimming shortened V by 4 bases and J by 4 bases, and 11 bases separated the two germline ends. In DNA, the CDR3 is TGTGCCAGCAGCCCTGACGGGAGCTATGGCTACACCTTC. Encoded protein: CASSPDGSYGYTF.

This clonotype has a count of ten or more. The CDR3 spells CASSLQGQVTYEQYF. The CDR3 nucleotides are TGCGCCAGCAGCTTGCAGGGACAGGTCACCTACGAGCAGTACTTC. This chain joins TRBV5-1 and TRBJ2-7; 8 nucleotides line up with TRBD1. The CDR3 is 15 amino acids. Germline values: CDR1 SGHRS, CDR2 YFSETQ. V lost 1 base to trimming and J lost 2 bases; unmatched junction nucleotides: 5. Filled out from reference TRBV5-1 and TRBJ2-7, the complete variable domain reads KAGVTQTPRYLIKTRGQQVTLSCSPISGHRSVSWYQQTPGQGLQFLFEYFSETQRNKGNFPGRFSGRQFSNSRSEMNVSTLELGDSALYLCASSLQGQVTYEQYFGPGTRLTVT.

This clonotype was counted at least ten times. The chain uses TRBV7-8 and TRBJ2-3; no clear D. Trimming shortened V by 5 bases and J by 1 base, and 10 bases separated the two germline ends. The CDR3 contains 14 residues. Germline V gene data show CDR1 as SGHVS and CDR2 as FQNEAQ. The CDR3 spells CASSPQAGTDTQYF. The CDR3 DNA is TGTGCCAGCAGCCCCCAGGCTGGCACAGATACGCAGTATTTT. Variable domain in full (rest from reference TRBV7-8 and TRBJ2-3): GAGVSQSPRYKVAKRGQDVALRCDPISGHVSLFWYQQALGQGPEFLTYFQNEAQLDKSGLPSDRFFAERPEGSVSTLKIQRTQQEDSAVYLCASSPQAGTDTQYFGPGTRLTVL.

This clonotype was picked up a small number of times. The chain joins TRBV20-1 to TRBJ2-5; weak D call: TRBD2 (6 bases). The CDR3 totals 16 residues. Germline CDR1 DFQATT, CDR2 SNEGSKA (reference sequence). V was trimmed by 1 base and J by 2 bases, leaving 17 bases between them. CDR3 in amino acids: CSARGPHGGTQETQYF. The DNA of the CDR3 is TGCAGTGCTAGAGGTCCCCATGGCGGGACTCAAGAGACCCAGTACTTC.

The J gene is TRBJ1-1, the V gene TRBV2; D is perhaps TRBD1 (5 bases). This CDR3 has 16 residues. In germline, CDR1 is SNHLY, CDR2 FYNNEI. V was pared by 11 bases and J by 1 base, with 23 bases between. As DNA, the CDR3 is TGTGCCGGGGGGGGGTTAGGAGGACCGCGGAACACTGAAGCTTTCTTT. This codes for CAGGGLGGPRNTEAFF.

This clonotype was seen more than once but under ten times. The gene calls are TRBV9 and TRBJ1-3; D uncertain. This CDR3 has 16 amino acids. CDR1 is SGDLS and CDR2 is YYNGEE in the germline V gene. The ends were cut back, 0 bases at V and 2 bases at J, with 12 bases in the middle. The CDR3, as DNA: TGTGCCAGCAGCGTAGATCCCGGGGTGGCTGGAAACACCATATATTTT. Translation gives CASSVDPGVAGNTIYF.

This clonotype was picked up a small number of times. The J gene is TRBJ1-2, the V gene TRBV20-1; D uncertain. The CDR3 runs 13 residues. V was cut by 7 bases and J by 0 bases, with 12 bases left in between. The germline gives CDR1 DFQATT, CDR2 SNEGSKA (reference sequence). This chain's CDR3 is CSVAQKPNYGYTF. Here the CDR3 DNA reads TGCAGTGTCGCACAGAAGCCTAACTATGGCTACACCTTC.

The chain is built from TRBV20-1 and TRBJ1-1; 7 nucleotides align to TRBD1. Trimming at V came to 8 bases and at J to 3 bases, leaving 6 bases not matched to a gene. The germline CDR1 and CDR2 sequences are DFQATT and SNEGSKA (reference sequence). The CDR3 consists of 12 residues. The CDR3 loop reads CSTGAKHTEAFF. The CDR3 DNA is TGCAGTACAGGGGCGAAACACACTGAAGCTTTCTTT.

The V gene is TRBV7-2, the J gene TRBJ1-4; weak D call: TRBD1 (5 bases). The length of the CDR3 is 15 residues. V was clipped by 5 bases and J by 0 bases, with 10 bases between them. Germline V gene data show CDR1 as SGHTA and CDR2 as FQGNSA. The CDR3 loop is CASSRGSTTNEKLFF. The CDR3 DNA reads as TGTGCCAGCAGCCGGGGGTCTACAACTAATGAAAAACTGTTTTTT.